The 20 T cell receptor beta chains reported below all come from one sample, sequenced in a study of T cell responses to AZD1222 COVID-19 vaccine. Measured with immunoSEQ multiplex PCR; TCRdb has only the in-frame clones, and not every one. The table records under 200,000 clones, approximately 91% of them present only once. The material was peripheral blood, obtained on day 0 of AZD1222 vaccination. These receptors were taken from an adult in good health.

The V call is TRBV20-1, the J call TRBJ2-3; D perhaps matches TRBD2 (5 bases). The CDR3 sequence is 15 residues long. Germline loops: CDR1 DFQATT, CDR2 SNEGSKA (reference sequence). Trimming took 3 bases from V and 2 from J, leaving 15 bases between them. CDR3 nucleotides: TGCAGTGCTAGTTCTAGCCCAACCCACACAGATACGCAGTATTTT. This sequence encodes CSASSSPTHTDTQYF.

The chain recombines TRBV19 with TRBJ2-7; no clear D. The CDR3 has 15 amino acids. Germline assignment: CDR1 LNHDA and CDR2 SQIVND (reference sequence). Trimming stripped 6 bases from V and 6 bases from J, with 21 bases between. The CDR3 region is CASSKDRTPPPEQYF. CDR3 DNA: TGTGCCAGTAGCAAGGACCGCACCCCACCCCCCGAGCAGTACTTC.

The CDR3 region is CASSYFGSTSYEQYF. The CDR3 coding sequence is TGTGCCAGCAGTTACTTTGGCAGTACCTCCTACGAGCAGTACTTC. The rearrangement uses TRBV6-6 and TRBJ2-7, with no clear D. The CDR3 contains 15 residues. V lost 1 base, J lost 0 bases, and 10 bases lay in between. Germline CDR1 reads MNHNY; CDR2 reads SVGAGI (reference sequence).

The CDR3 region has the DNA TGTGCCAGCAGCCGGAAAGGGCCCAGGGGGGGAGAGACCCAGTACTTC. Residues: CASSRKGPRGGETQYF. The chain joins TRBV4-2 to TRBJ2-5; D tentatively reads TRBD1 or TRBD2 (7 bases each). The germline V and J ends were trimmed by 4 bases and 4 bases, with 19 bases remaining between them. The CDR3 consists of 16 residues. Germline CDR1 is LGHNA and CDR2 is YNFKEQ.

The gene calls are TRBV7-6 and TRBJ1-2, with 10 bases aligning to TRBD1. This CDR3 comprises 14 residues. V lost 5 bases and J lost 7; bases outside the gene matches: 7. Per germline, CDR1 SGHVS and CDR2 FNYEAQ. In DNA, the CDR3 is TGTGCCAGCAGCGGAAGACAGGGGGCGGGTGGCTACACCTTC. It yields the protein CASSGRQGAGGYTF.

The chain combines TRBV5-1 with TRBJ2-1, with TRBD2 as a possible D gene (5 bases). This CDR3 region has 14 residues. From germline, CDR1 is SGHRS and CDR2 YFSETQ. Trimming removed 4 bases from V and 5 bases from J, with 13 bases in between. The DNA of the CDR3 is TGCGCCAGCAGCCTAAGAGGGCGGGACAATGAGCAGTTCTTC. As protein: CASSLRGRDNEQFF.

This chain links TRBV4-2 with TRBJ2-7; 12 bases are shared with TRBD2. The CDR3 loop spans 18 amino acids. V dropped 1 base and J dropped 0; count of bases not matched to a gene: 7. Per the germline V gene, CDR1 is LGHNA and CDR2 is YNFKEQ. This CDR3 is CASSQAASGRAFSYEQYF. CDR3 nucleotides: TGTGCCAGCAGCCAAGCGGCTAGCGGGAGGGCTTTCTCCTACGAGCAGTACTTC.

V and J are TRBV11-2 and TRBJ1-4; D is ambiguous. V lost 1 base and J 13 bases, leaving 19 bases between the germline ends. The germline V gene has CDR1 SGHAT and CDR2 FQNNGV. The CDR3 runs 15 residues. The CDR3 reads CASSLGAAVGFGLFF. The CDR3, as DNA: TGTGCCAGCAGCTTAGGCGCAGCGGTGGGGTTTGGACTGTTTTTT.

The CDR3 bases are TGTGCCAGCAGCTCACGGACAGGTACAAGGGTGAACACCGGGGAGCTGTTTTTT. Its translation: CASSSRTGTRVNTGELFF. The gene calls are TRBV7-9 and TRBJ2-2, with TRBD1 matching 7 bases. This CDR3 contains 18 residues. J lost 1 base, V lost 4 bases, and 12 bases had no gene match. CDR1 SEHNR and CDR2 FQNEAQ come from the germline V gene (reference sequence).

The genes are TRBV29-1 and TRBJ2-7, with TRBD1 matching over 9 bases. Germline CDR1 is SQVTM and CDR2 is ANQGSEA. The CDR3 covers 14 residues. V lost 1 base and J lost 4; bases outside the gene matches: 5. The DNA of the CDR3 is TGCAGCGTTGAAGGGGGACAGGGCGGGTACGAGCAGTACTTC. As protein: CSVEGGQGGYEQYF.

The chain links TRBV9 to TRBJ1-2; D possibly corresponds to TRBD1 (6 bases). The CDR3 spans 14 residues. Germline assignment: CDR1 SGDLS and CDR2 YYNGEE. Trimming pared 3 bases from V and 5 bases from J, leaving 14 bases between. The chain's CDR3 is CASSARGRQYGYTF. The CDR3 bases are TGTGCCAGCAGCGCCAGGGGCCGTCAGTATGGCTACACCTTC.

The V and J genes are TRBV29-1 and TRBJ2-1, with 7 bases identical to TRBD2. The CDR3 covers 13 residues. Germline values: CDR1 SQVTM, CDR2 ANQGSEA. Unmatched junction bases numbered 14, after V lost 4 bases and J lost 14 bases. CDR3 DNA: TGCAGCGTTGGGGGTCCCCCACGGACTAGTGAGTTCTTC. Translated: CSVGGPPRTSEFF.

The genes are TRBV6-5 and TRBJ1-5; TRBD1 matches 8 bases. Unmatched junction bases numbered 5, after V lost 6 bases and J lost 4 bases. The germline V gene has CDR1 MNHEY and CDR2 SVGAGI. The CDR3 length is 14 residues. The DNA of the CDR3 is TGTGCCAGCAGGCGGGACAGGCAAAATCAGCCCCAGCATTTT. It yields the protein CASRRDRQNQPQHF.

This clone came up a few times. CDR3 in DNA: TGTGCCAGCAGTGAGGGACTAGTTTATGAGCAGTTCTTC. Translation: CASSEGLVYEQFF. The rearrangement uses TRBV2 and TRBJ2-1; 8 bases map to TRBD2. This CDR3 has 13 amino acids. Germline V gene sequence: CDR1 SNHLY, CDR2 FYNNEI. Trimming at V came to 3 bases and at J to 8 bases, leaving 3 bases not matched to a gene. Looking up the rest from reference TRBV2 and TRBJ2-1 gives the full variable domain: EPEVTQTPSHQVTQMGQEVILRCVPISNHLYFYWYRQILGQKVEFLVSFYNNEISEKSEIFDDQFSVERPDGSNFTLKIRSTKLEDSAMYFCASSEGLVYEQFFGPGTRLTVL.

This clone was found once. The J gene is TRBJ2-3, the V gene TRBV5-1, with 7 bases matching TRBD2. The germline V gene has CDR1 SGHRS and CDR2 YFSETQ. CDR3 size: 17 residues. V was pared by 0 bases and J by 1 base, with 8 bases of the junction left unmatched. The CDR3: CASSLAIAGAGTDTQYF. In DNA form, the CDR3 reads TGCGCCAGCAGCTTGGCCATCGCGGGAGCGGGCACAGATACGCAGTATTTT.

This rearrangement joins TRBV6-1 to TRBJ1-1; D is unresolved. CDR1 is MNHNS, CDR2 SASEGT, per germline. This CDR3 comprises 14 residues. V was pared by 7 bases and J by 0 bases, with 12 bases between. The CDR3 DNA follows: TGTGCCAGCACTTCGACTGGCTTGAACACTGAAGCTTTCTTT. Residues: CASTSTGLNTEAFF.

The chain uses TRBV27 and TRBJ1-2, with D uncertain. V was shortened by 2 bases and J by 1 base, with 11 bases between the two germline ends. This CDR3 region has 15 residues. Germline V gives CDR1 MNHEY, CDR2 SMNVEV (reference sequence). DNA of the CDR3: TGTGCCAGCAGTTTAAGTCCAGACTTTAACTATGGCTACACCTTC. Translation: CASSLSPDFNYGYTF.

The gene calls are TRBV2 and TRBJ2-1, with 10 positions matching TRBD2. Germline trimming cut 1 base from V and 8 bases from J; bases unmatched to any gene: 11. This CDR3 spans 17 amino acids. Germline loops: CDR1 SNHLY, CDR2 FYNNEI. The DNA for the CDR3 is TGTGCCAGCAGTGAAGGAGTTCTAGCGGGAGTCGAAGATGAGCAGTTCTTC. Protein product: CASSEGVLAGVEDEQFF.

The chain uses TRBV27 and TRBJ1-2, with D maybe TRBD1 (5 bases). With 3 bases removed from V and 1 base from J, the gap between germline ends came to 12 bases. Germline V gene lookup returns CDR1 MNHEY and CDR2 SMNVEV (reference sequence). The CDR3 spans 15 residues. This chain's CDR3 is CASSFLQGVNYGYTF. In DNA, the CDR3 is TGTGCCAGCAGTTTCCTCCAGGGCGTTAACTATGGCTACACCTTC.

The chain has TRBV6-2 or TRBV6-3 and TRBJ2-5, with D tentatively TRBD1 (5 bases). Per germline, CDR1 MNHEY and CDR2 SVGEGT. V shed 5 bases and J shed 4 bases, with 14 bases lying between them. The length of the CDR3 is 14 residues. The CDR3 loop is CASSGAGPLETQYF. CDR3 coding DNA: TGTGCCAGCAGTGGGGCAGGACCGCTAGAGACCCAGTACTTC.